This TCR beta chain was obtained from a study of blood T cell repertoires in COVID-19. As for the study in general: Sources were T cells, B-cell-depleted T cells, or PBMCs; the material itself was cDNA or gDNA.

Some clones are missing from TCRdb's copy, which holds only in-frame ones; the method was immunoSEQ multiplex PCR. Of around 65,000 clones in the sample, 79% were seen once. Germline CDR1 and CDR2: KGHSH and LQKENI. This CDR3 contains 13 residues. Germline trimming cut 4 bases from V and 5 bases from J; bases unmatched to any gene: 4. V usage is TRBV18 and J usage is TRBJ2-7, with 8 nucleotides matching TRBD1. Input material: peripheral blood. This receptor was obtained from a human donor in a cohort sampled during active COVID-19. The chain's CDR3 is CASSRLDRDEQYF. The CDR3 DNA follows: TGTGCCAGCTCACGGTTGGACAGGGACGAGCAGTACTTC. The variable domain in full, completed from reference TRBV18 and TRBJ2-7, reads NAGVMQNPRHLVRRRGQEARLRCSPMKGHSHVYWYRQLPEEGLKFMVYLQKENIIDESGMPKERFSAEFPKEGPSILRIQQVVRGDSAAYFCASSRLDRDEQYFGPGTRLTVT.